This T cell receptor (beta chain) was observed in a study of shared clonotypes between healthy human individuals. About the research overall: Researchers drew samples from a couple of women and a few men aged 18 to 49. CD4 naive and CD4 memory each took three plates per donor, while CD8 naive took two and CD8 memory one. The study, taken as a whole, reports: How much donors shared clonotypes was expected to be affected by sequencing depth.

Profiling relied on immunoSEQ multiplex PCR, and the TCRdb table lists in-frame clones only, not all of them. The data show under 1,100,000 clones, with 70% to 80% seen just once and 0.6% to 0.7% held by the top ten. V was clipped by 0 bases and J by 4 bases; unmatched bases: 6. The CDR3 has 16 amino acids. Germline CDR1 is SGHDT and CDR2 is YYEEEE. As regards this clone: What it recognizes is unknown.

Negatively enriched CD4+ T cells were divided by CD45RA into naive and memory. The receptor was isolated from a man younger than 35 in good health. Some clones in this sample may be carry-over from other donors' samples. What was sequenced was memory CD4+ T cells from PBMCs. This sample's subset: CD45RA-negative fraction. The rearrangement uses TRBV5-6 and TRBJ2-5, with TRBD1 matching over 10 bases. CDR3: CASSLGRQGAGETQYF. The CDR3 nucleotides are TGTGCCAGCAGCTTGGGTCGACAGGGGGCAGGAGAGACCCAGTACTTC.